These 26 T cell receptor beta chains came from one sample sequenced in a study of cytomegalovirus exposure and HLA in healthy donors. A multiplex PCR was run with 60 Vbeta primers and 13 Jbeta primers. Clones were sequenced by immunoSEQ multiplex PCR, and TCRdb holds only the in-frame ones, with some missing. The sample contains 82,000 or so clones, roughly a tenth of which appear only once. The specimen sequenced was PBMCs. The receptors were gathered from a man aged 60-69 years in good health and CMV-seropositive.

This rearrangement joins TRBV7-8 to TRBJ2-1, with 9 bases identical to TRBD1. Germline CDR1 reads SGHVS; CDR2 reads FQNEAQ. CDR3 length: 16 amino acids. V lost 3 bases, J lost 4 bases, and 7 bases stayed unmatched. The CDR3 is CASSFNGQGLYNEQFF. The CDR3 coding sequence is TGTGCCAGCAGCTTCAATGGACAGGGGCTATACAATGAGCAGTTCTTC. The entire variable domain, with the rest obtained from reference TRBV7-8 and TRBJ2-1, is as follows: GAGVSQSPRYKVAKRGQDVALRCDPISGHVSLFWYQQALGQGPEFLTYFQNEAQLDKSGLPSDRFFAERPEGSVSTLKIQRTQQEDSAVYLCASSFNGQGLYNEQFFGPGTRLTVL.

This clone has just a few counts. This chain connects TRBV30 to TRBJ2-7; unclear D gene. Deletions cut 3 bases from V and 7 bases from J, with 13 bases between. From germline, CDR1 is GTSNPN and CDR2 SVGIG (reference sequence). The CDR3 is made up of 12 amino acids. CDR3 residues: CAWSPQTLEQYF. CDR3 coding DNA: TGTGCCTGGAGCCCTCAGACATTGGAGCAGTACTTC.

V is TRBV13 and J is TRBJ2-2; no clear D gene. CDR3 length: 16 amino acids. V was trimmed by 3 bases and J by 0 bases, leaving 11 bases between them. Germline CDR1 PRHDT, CDR2 FYEKMQ (reference sequence). CDR3 in DNA: TGTGCCAGCAGCTTCCGCTTTACAACGAACACCGGGGAGCTGTTTTTT. Its protein is CASSFRFTTNTGELFF.

This sequence joins TRBV19 and TRBJ1-1; D is uncertain. The germline V and J ends were trimmed by 2 bases and 5 bases, with 9 bases remaining between them. The length of the CDR3 is 13 residues. Looked up from germline, CDR1 is LNHDA and CDR2 is SQIVND (reference sequence). The CDR3 DNA reads TGTGCCAGTAGTATAAAGTCGGTGACTGAAGCTTTCTTT. Protein product: CASSIKSVTEAFF.

To note about this clone: An end of the junction differs from the germline gene, which may be a read error. Other nucleotide sequences in the sample specify the same CDR3. This chain connects TRBV7-6 to TRBJ2-2; a possible D gene is TRBD2 (5 bases). Per the germline V gene, CDR1 is SGHVS and CDR2 is FNYEAQ. The CDR3 is 16 amino acids. The CDR3: CASSLAPVSSTGELFF. In DNA, the CDR3 is TGTGCCAGCAGTTTAGCGCCGGTCTCGAGCACCGGGGAGCTGTTTTTT.

This clone was detected a few times. The J gene is TRBJ2-3, the V gene TRBV2; TRBD1 agrees at 10 bases. J lost 6 bases, V lost 2 bases, and 14 bases had no gene match. Germline V gene data show CDR1 as SNHLY and CDR2 as FYNNEI. There are 18 residues in the CDR3. The CDR3 DNA reads as TGTGCCAGCAGTGAATGGGGATCTTCCGGGACAGGGGCGGATACGCAGTATTTT. It encodes CASSEWGSSGTGADTQYF.

In regard to this clone: An end of the junction does not agree with germline; a read error may underlie this. The chain employs TRBV2 and TRBJ1-5; 9 positions agree with TRBD1. This CDR3 region has 14 residues. Germline CDR1 is SNHLY and CDR2 is FYNNEI. CDR3 residues: CASRGQGSNQHQHF. For the CDR3, the DNA is TGTGCCAGCAGAGGACAGGGGAGCAATCAGCACCAGCATTTT. Filled out from reference TRBV2 and TRBJ1-5, the complete variable domain reads EPEVTQTPSHQVTQMGQEVILRCVPISNHLYFYWYRQILGQKVEFLVSFYNNEISEKSEIFDDQFSVERPDGSNFTLKIRSTKLEDSAMYFCASRGQGSNQHQHFGDGTRLSIL.

This clone was detected only a few times. This rearrangement joins TRBV30 to TRBJ2-3, with 8 bases lining up with TRBD1. V was pared by 4 bases and J by 1 base, with 7 bases of the junction left unmatched. The CDR3 is 15 amino acids. CDR1 is GTSNPN and CDR2 is SVGIG in the germline V gene (reference sequence). The CDR3: CAWTKDRGGTDTQYF. The CDR3 DNA sequence: TGTGCCTGGACGAAAGACAGGGGAGGCACAGATACGCAGTATTTT.

This clone has just a few counts. This sequence joins TRBV29-1 and TRBJ2-1; possibly TRBD1 for D (5 bases). CDR3 length: 11 amino acids. V lost 5 bases and J lost 5, with 7 bases in between. Germline values: CDR1 SQVTM, CDR2 ANQGSEA. CDR3 loop: CSVSGNNEQFF. CDR3 DNA sequence: TGCAGCGTTTCAGGGAACAATGAGCAGTTCTTC.

The rearrangement joins TRBV7-9 to TRBJ2-7; the D is unclear. From germline, CDR1 is SEHNR and CDR2 FQNEAQ (reference sequence). The V end was cut by 5 bases, the J end by 6 bases, with 20 bases between. The CDR3 consists of 15 residues. CDR3 nucleotides: TGTGCCAGCAGCCCTAAAGGAAATCAGGTTCGCGAGCAGTACTTC. Residues: CASSPKGNQVREQYF.

This clone has a handful of counts. The rearrangement joins TRBV7-8 to TRBJ2-7; 10 nucleotides line up with TRBD1. Germline V lookup: CDR1 SGHVS, CDR2 FQNEAQ. Trimming removed 5 bases from V and 3 bases from J; junction bases left unmatched: 16. CDR3 length equals 18 residues. The CDR3 DNA sequence: TGTGCCAGCAGCCCCCTTAGGGAGACAGGGGGCGATGACTACGAGCAGTACTTC. Protein: CASSPLRETGGDDYEQYF.

The sample holds a few counts of this clone. The rearrangement links TRBV7-2 to TRBJ1-1; possible D gene TRBD1, 6 bases. Germline values: CDR1 SGHTA, CDR2 FQGNSA. The CDR3 is 14 amino acids. Trimming took off 6 bases at V and 4 bases at J, with 15 bases between the two ends. The CDR3 region has the DNA TGTGCCAGCAGGCCCAGGTCAGGGGTCACTGAAGCTTTCTTT. Protein: CASRPRSGVTEAFF. The complete variable domain, with remaining parts taken from reference TRBV7-2 and TRBJ1-1, reads GAGVSQSPSNKVTEKGKDVELRCDPISGHTALYWYRQSLGQGLEFLIYFQGNSAPDKSGLPSDRFSAERTGGSVSTLTIQRTQQEDSAVYLCASRPRSGVTEAFFGQGTRLTVV.

The genes are TRBV7-3 and TRBJ2-3; 8 positions match TRBD2. The V gene's germline CDR1 is SGHTA and CDR2 FQGTGA. The CDR3 is made up of 18 amino acids. V lost 0 bases to trimming and J lost 1 base; unmatched junction nucleotides: 9. The CDR3 DNA reads TGTGCCAGCAGCTTAACGTTAAGCCCAGCGGGAGGCACAGATACGCAGTATTTT. It codes for CASSLTLSPAGGTDTQYF.

The rearrangement links TRBV21-1 to TRBJ1-1; TRBD1 is taken as the D call from the table, unchecked against the DNA. TRBV21-1 is designated a pseudogene. The CDR3 contains 15 residues. DNA for the CDR3: TGTGCCAGCAGCTCACGAGATTCACAGGGTGCTGAAGCTTTCTTT. Protein: CASSSRDSQGAEAFF.

This clone was found a few times. The chain links TRBV7-9 to TRBJ2-5, with 9 bases aligning to TRBD2. Germline loops: CDR1 SEHNR, CDR2 FQNEAQ (reference sequence). The CDR3 runs to 16 residues. V shed 5 bases, J shed 4 bases, and the junction held 11 bases outside the gene matches. The chain's CDR3 is CASSPGGSGSGETQYF. CDR3 sequence (DNA): TGTGCCAGCAGCCCCGGGGGTAGCGGGAGTGGAGAGACCCAGTACTTC.

This clone was recorded a few times. The chain has TRBV7-2 and TRBJ2-1; D not resolved. The V end was cut by 1 base, the J end by 6 bases, with 13 bases between. The CDR3 sequence is 15 residues long. The germline V gene encodes CDR1 SGHTA and CDR2 FQGNSA. CDR3 sequence reads: CASSLGSTVVNEQFF. As DNA, the CDR3 is TGTGCCAGCAGCTTAGGTAGTACGGTGGTCAATGAGCAGTTCTTC.

This clone was seen a few times. This chain links TRBV6-5 with TRBJ1-5; tentative D call: TRBD1 (6 bases). V shed 4 bases and J shed 0 bases, with 13 bases lying between them. Germline-derived CDR1 and CDR2 are MNHEY and SVGAGI. This CDR3 contains 16 residues. CDR3 sequence (DNA): TGTGCCAGCAGTTCCTCCGGGACATATAGCAATCAGCCCCAGCATTTT. Translated, it gives CASSSSGTYSNQPQHF.

There are a few counts of this clone. V is TRBV2 and J is TRBJ2-5; no reliable D call. The CDR3 contains 13 residues. Germline CDR1 is SNHLY and CDR2 is FYNNEI. Trimming pared 4 bases from V and 4 bases from J, leaving 10 bases between. CDR3 coding DNA: TGTGCCAGCAGTGGAGGCACGGGAGAGACCCAGTACTTC. Translating gives CASSGGTGETQYF.

The gene calls are TRBV5-1 and TRBJ2-3; 9 bases align to TRBD1. Germline-derived CDR1 and CDR2 are SGHRS and YFSETQ. V trimming: 3 bases; J trimming: 0 bases; junction bases outside the gene matches: 8. The CDR3 consists of 17 residues. The CDR3 DNA reads as TGCGCCAGCAGCTGGGGGCTCGGGACAGGGAGCACAGATACGCAGTATTTT. This encodes CASSWGLGTGSTDTQYF.

This clone was counted between two and nine times. The V call is TRBV19, the J call TRBJ1-2, with 8 nucleotides matching TRBD1. The CDR3 covers 13 residues. J lost 8 bases, V lost 0 bases, and 2 bases had no gene match. CDR1 and CDR2 (germline): LNHDA, SQIVND (reference sequence). CDR3 region: CASSIEGTGGYTF. CDR3 bases: TGTGCCAGTAGTATAGAGGGGACAGGCGGCTACACCTTC.

This clone was detected only a few times. CDR3 DNA: TGTGCCAGCTCCATGACAGGAACTAATGAAAAACTGTTTTTT. Amino acid sequence: CASSMTGTNEKLFF. This chain links TRBV9 with TRBJ1-4; the D gene is possibly TRBD1 (6 bases). V shed 7 bases and J shed 1 base, with 11 bases lying between them. Germline CDR1 and CDR2: SGDLS and YYNGEE. This CDR3 contains 14 residues.

This chain joins TRBV5-1 and TRBJ1-6, with TRBD1 matching 7 bases. Trimming at V came to 0 bases and at J to 7 bases, leaving 7 bases not matched to a gene. Looked up from germline, CDR1 is SGHRS and CDR2 is YFSETQ. This CDR3 contains 16 residues. The CDR3 loop is CASSLALGTANSPLHF. DNA for the CDR3: TGCGCCAGCAGCTTGGCGTTGGGGACAGCCAATTCACCCCTCCACTTT.

This clone was observed a few times. The chain joins TRBV5-1 to TRBJ1-5; TRBD1 might be the D (5 bases). The CDR3 consists of 15 residues. Trimming took 5 bases from V and 5 from J, leaving 17 bases between them. CDR1 SGHRS and CDR2 YFSETQ come from the germline V gene. CDR3 sequence: CASRQDPLGHQPQHF. CDR3 DNA sequence: TGCGCCAGCAGACAGGACCCTTTGGGTCATCAGCCCCAGCATTTT. Based on the CDR3 plus reference TRBV5-1 and TRBJ1-5, the full variable domain is KAGVTQTPRYLIKTRGQQVTLSCSPISGHRSVSWYQQTPGQGLQFLFEYFSETQRNKGNFPGRFSGRQFSNSRSEMNVSTLELGDSALYLCASRQDPLGHQPQHFGDGTRLSIL.

The V call is TRBV5-1, the J call TRBJ2-2; 9 bases align to TRBD1. The germline V gene encodes CDR1 SGHRS and CDR2 YFSETQ. The ends lost 4 bases at V and 4 bases at J; junction bases unmatched: 23. The CDR3 has 21 amino acids. The CDR3, as DNA: TGCGCCAGCAGCCCCAAACAGGGGGCGGAATCCCAATCGACATCCACCGGGGAGCTGTTTTTT. Its translation is CASSPKQGAESQSTSTGELFF.

This clone was observed at least ten times. At the DNA level, this CDR3 is encoded by other sequences in the same sample as well. The rearrangement uses TRBV30 and TRBJ1-4, with D hard to call. This CDR3 contains 13 residues. V was cut by 0 bases and J by 5 bases, with 7 bases left in between. CDR1 and CDR2 from the germline V gene are GTSNPN and SVGIG (reference sequence). The chain's CDR3 is CAWSVNSNEKLFF. CDR3 nucleotides: TGTGCCTGGAGTGTAAACAGCAATGAAAAACTGTTTTTT.

The rearrangement joins TRBV19 to TRBJ1-1, with 7 bases fitting TRBD1. CDR1 and CDR2 (germline): LNHDA, SQIVND (reference sequence). The V and J ends lost 3 bases and 1 base, in that order; junction bases with no gene match: 5. This CDR3 comprises 15 residues. The CDR3 DNA reads TGTGCCAGTAGTATCTTCCACAGGGGGAACACTGAAGCTTTCTTT. Its translation: CASSIFHRGNTEAFF.